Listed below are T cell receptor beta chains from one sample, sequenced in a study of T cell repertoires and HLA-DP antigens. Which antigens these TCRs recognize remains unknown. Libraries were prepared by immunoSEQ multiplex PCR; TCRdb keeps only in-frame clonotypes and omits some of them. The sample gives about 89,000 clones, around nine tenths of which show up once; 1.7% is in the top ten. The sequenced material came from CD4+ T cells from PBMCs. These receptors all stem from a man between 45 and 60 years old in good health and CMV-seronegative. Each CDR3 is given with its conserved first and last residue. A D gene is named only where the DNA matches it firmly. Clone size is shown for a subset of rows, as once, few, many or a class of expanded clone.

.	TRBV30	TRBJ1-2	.	CAWSGAGYGYTF	TGTGCCTGGAGTGGGGCCGGCTATGGCTACACCTTC
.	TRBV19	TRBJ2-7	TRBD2	CASSRDYGSYEQYF	TGTGCCAGTTCGCGGGACTACGGGTCGTACGAGCAGTACTTC
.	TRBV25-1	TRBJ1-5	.	CASSERGQPQHF	TGTGCCAGCAGTGAAAGGGGTCAGCCCCAGCATTTT
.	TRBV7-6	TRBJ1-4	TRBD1	CASRNRDRGEKLFF	TGTGCCAGCAGGAATCGGGACAGGGGTGAAAAACTGTTTTTT
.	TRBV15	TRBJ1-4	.	CATSRGQATNEKLFF	TGTGCCACCAGCAGAGGACAGGCAACTAATGAAAAACTGTTTTTT
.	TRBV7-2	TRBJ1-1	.	CASRGAPTDTEAFF	TGTGCCAGCCGAGGGGCCCCCACGGACACTGAAGCTTTCTTT
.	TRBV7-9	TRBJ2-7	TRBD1	CASSNRDRRREQYF	TGTGCCAGCAGCAACCGGGACAGGAGGCGCGAGCAGTACTTC
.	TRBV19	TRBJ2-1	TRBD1	CASRTQGATYNEQFF	TGTGCCAGTAGGACACAGGGGGCAACCTACAATGAGCAGTTCTTC
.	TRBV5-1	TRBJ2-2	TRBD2	CASSPTSVVTGELFF	TGCGCCAGCAGCCCGACTAGCGTGGTCACCGGGGAGCTGTTTTTT
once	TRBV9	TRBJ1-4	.	CASSVGALSEKLFF	TGTGCCAGCAGCGTAGGGGCCCTAAGTGAAAAACTGTTTTTT
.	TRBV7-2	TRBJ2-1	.	CASRYTPDSYNEQFF	TGTGCCAGCAGGTATACCCCGGACAGCTACAATGAGCAGTTCTTC
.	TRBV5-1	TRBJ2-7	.	CASSPGSSHEQYF	TGCGCCAGCAGCCCCGGCAGCTCGCACGAGCAGTACTTC
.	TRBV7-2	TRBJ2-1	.	CASSLVSTRSDNEQFF	TGTGCCAGCAGCTTAGTATCGACTAGAAGTGACAATGAGCAGTTCTTC
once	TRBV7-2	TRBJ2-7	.	CASSFGTGDSYEQYF	TGTGCCAGCAGCTTTGGGACGGGAGACTCCTACGAGCAGTACTTC
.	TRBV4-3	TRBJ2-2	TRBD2	CASSQVGGRTGELFF	TGCGCCAGCAGCCAAGTAGGCGGGAGGACCGGGGAGCTGTTTTTT
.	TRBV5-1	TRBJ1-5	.	CASSPGQNSNQPQHF	TGCGCCAGCAGCCCCGGACAGAATAGCAATCAGCCCCAGCATTTT
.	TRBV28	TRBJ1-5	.	CASSTIGPSYSNQPQHF	TGTGCCAGCAGTACCATAGGGCCCAGCTATAGCAATCAGCCCCAGCATTTT
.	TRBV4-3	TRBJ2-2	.	CASSQGRGFGELFF	TGCGCCAGCAGCCAAGGCAGGGGTTTCGGGGAGCTGTTTTTT